Detailed here is one T cell receptor (beta chain). With the read ending 3 residues before the CDR3 end, the germline J gene is used to fill in that end. Germline CDR1 and CDR2: ENHRY and SYGVKD. This CDR3 has 13 amino acids. This entry is derived from a study of T cells in women clearing cervical HPV infection. Here immunoSEQ multiplex PCR was the method, and the copy in TCRdb shows in-frame clones only, minus some. The sample has about 35,000 clones. The TCR was taken from a woman aged 18-70 years with a cervical HPV16 infection that either progressed to CIN3+ or cleared (not recorded which). The gene calls are TRBV10-3 and TRBJ1-1, with 8 nucleotides matching TRBD1. The specimen sequenced was blood buffy coat. The CDR3 sequence is CAISELGQGRAFF. The CDR3 DNA, read in part, is TGTGCCATCAGTGAGTTAGGACAGGGCCGG.